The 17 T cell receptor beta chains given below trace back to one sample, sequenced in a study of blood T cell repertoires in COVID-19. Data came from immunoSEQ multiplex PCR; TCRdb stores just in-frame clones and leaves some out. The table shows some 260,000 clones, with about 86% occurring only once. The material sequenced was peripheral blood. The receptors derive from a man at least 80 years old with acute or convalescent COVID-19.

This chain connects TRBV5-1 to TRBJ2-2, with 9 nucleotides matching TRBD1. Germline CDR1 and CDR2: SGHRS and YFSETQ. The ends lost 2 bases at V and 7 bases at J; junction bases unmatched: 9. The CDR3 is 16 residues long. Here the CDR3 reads CASSLPPTGGLGELFF. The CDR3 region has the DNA TGCGCCAGCAGCTTACCCCCGACAGGGGGTCTCGGGGAGCTGTTTTTT.

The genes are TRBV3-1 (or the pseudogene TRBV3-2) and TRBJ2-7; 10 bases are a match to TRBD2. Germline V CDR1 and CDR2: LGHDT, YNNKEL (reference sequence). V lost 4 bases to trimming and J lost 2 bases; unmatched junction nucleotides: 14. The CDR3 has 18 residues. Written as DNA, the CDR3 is TGTGCCAGCAGCCCGAGCGTTCTAGCGGGAGCACGGACCTACGAGCAGTACTTC. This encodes CASSPSVLAGARTYEQYF.

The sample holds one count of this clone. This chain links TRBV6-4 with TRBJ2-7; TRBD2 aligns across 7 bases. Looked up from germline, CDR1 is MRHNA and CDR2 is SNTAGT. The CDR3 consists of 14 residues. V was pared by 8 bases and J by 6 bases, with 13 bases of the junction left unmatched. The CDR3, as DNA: TGTGCCAGCCCTTCTGCGGGAGAGTCCGGCGAGCAGTACTTC. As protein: CASPSAGESGEQYF.

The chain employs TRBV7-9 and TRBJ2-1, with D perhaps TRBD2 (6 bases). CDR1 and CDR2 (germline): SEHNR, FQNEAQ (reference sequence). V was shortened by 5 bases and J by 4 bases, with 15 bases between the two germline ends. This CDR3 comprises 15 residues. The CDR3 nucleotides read TGTGCCAGCAGCCTCCTCCGGGGGAAATACAATGAGCAGTTCTTC. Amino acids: CASSLLRGKYNEQFF.

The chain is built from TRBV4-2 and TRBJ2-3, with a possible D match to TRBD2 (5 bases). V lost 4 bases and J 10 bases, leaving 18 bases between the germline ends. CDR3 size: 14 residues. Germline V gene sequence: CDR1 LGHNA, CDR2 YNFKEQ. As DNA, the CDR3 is TGTGCCAGCAGCCTCCGGGATAGGGATCCGGCGCAGTATTTT. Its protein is CASSLRDRDPAQYF.

CDR3 loop: CASTHSPGTGGEGYNSPLHF. The CDR3 nucleotides read TGTGCCAGTACCCATAGCCCCGGGACAGGGGGCGAGGGCTATAATTCACCCCTCCACTTT. The V and J genes are TRBV19 and TRBJ1-6; the match to TRBD1 covers 12 bases. This CDR3 has 20 amino acids. CDR1 and CDR2 (germline): LNHDA, SQIVND (reference sequence). The J segment lost 3 bases and the V segment lost 7 bases, leaving 16 bases of the junction unmatched.

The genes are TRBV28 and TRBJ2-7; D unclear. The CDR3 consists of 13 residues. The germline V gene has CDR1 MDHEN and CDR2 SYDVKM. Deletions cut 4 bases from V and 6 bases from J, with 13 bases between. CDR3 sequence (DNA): TGTGCCAGCAGTTCCCCCGGTCGCTGCGAGCAGTACTTC. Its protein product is CASSSPGRCEQYF.

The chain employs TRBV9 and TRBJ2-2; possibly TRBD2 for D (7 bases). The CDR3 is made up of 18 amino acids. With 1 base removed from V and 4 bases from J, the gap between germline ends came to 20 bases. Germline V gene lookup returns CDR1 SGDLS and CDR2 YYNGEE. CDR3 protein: CASSVWSGAGVSTGELFF. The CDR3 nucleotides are TGTGCCAGCAGCGTATGGTCGGGGGCGGGAGTGAGCACCGGGGAGCTGTTTTTT.

CDR3 region: CASPKGGLAVPTQYF. CDR3 DNA sequence: TGTGCCAGTCCTAAGGGGGGACTAGCGGTTCCTACGCAGTATTTT. The chain recombines TRBV21-1 with TRBJ2-3; whether TRBD2, the table's D call, matches the DNA was not checked. TRBV21-1 is a pseudogene. The CDR3 loop spans 15 amino acids.

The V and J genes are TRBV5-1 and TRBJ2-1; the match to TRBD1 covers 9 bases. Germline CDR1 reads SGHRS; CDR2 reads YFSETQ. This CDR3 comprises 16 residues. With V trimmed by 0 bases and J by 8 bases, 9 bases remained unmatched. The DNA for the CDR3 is TGCGCCAGCAGCTTGGAGGGACAGGGAGGGGTGGATGAGCAGTTCTTC. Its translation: CASSLEGQGGVDEQFF.

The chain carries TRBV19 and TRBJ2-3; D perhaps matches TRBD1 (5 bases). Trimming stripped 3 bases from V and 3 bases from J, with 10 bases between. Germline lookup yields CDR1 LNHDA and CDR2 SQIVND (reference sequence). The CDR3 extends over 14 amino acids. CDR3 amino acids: CASSIRAFTDTQYF. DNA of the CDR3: TGTGCCAGTAGTATCAGGGCTTTTACAGATACGCAGTATTTT.

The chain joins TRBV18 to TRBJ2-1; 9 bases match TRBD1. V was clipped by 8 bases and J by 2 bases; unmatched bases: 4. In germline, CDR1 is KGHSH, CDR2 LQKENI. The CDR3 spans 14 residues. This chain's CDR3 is CASLDRGAYNEQFF. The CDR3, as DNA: TGTGCCAGCCTTGACAGGGGGGCCTACAATGAGCAGTTCTTC.

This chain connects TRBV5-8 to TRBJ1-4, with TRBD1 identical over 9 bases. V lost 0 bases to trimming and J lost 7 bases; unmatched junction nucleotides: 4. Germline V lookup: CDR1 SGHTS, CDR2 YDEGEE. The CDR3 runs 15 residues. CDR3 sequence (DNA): TGTGCCAGCAGCTTGGGGGGACAGGGTAGTGAAAAACTGTTTTTT. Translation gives CASSLGGQGSEKLFF.

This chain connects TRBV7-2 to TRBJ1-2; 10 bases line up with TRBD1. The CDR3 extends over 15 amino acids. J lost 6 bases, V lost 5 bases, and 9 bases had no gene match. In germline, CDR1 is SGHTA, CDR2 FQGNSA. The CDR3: CASSPSGTGVNGYTF. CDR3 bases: TGTGCCAGCAGCCCATCCGGGACAGGGGTGAATGGCTACACCTTC. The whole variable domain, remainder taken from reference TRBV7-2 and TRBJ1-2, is GAGVSQSPSNKVTEKGKDVELRCDPISGHTALYWYRQSLGQGLEFLIYFQGNSAPDKSGLPSDRFSAERTGGSVSTLTIQRTQQEDSAVYLCASSPSGTGVNGYTFGSGTRLTVV.

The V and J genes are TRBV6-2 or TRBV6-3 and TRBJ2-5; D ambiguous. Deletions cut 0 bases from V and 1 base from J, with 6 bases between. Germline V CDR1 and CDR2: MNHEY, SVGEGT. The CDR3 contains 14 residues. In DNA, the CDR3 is TGTGCCAGCAGTTACTCGCGGATCCAAGAGACCCAGTACTTC. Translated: CASSYSRIQETQYF.

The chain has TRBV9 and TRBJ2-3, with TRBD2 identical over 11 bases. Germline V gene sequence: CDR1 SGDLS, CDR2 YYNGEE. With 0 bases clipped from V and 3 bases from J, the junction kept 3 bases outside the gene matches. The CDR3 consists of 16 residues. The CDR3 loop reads CASSVDTSGRTDTQYF. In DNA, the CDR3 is TGTGCCAGCAGCGTAGATACTAGCGGGAGAACAGATACGCAGTATTTT.

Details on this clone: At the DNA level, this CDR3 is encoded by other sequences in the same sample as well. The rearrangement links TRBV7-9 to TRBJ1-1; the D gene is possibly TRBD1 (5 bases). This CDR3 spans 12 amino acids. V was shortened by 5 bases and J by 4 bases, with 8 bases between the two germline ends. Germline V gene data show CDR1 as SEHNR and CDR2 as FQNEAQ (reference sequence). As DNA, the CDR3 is TGTGCCAGCAGCCTTGGGGCCACTGAAGCTTTCTTT. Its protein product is CASSLGATEAFF.